This T cell receptor (beta chain) was obtained from a study of blood T cell repertoires in COVID-19. Across the study: The study drew acute and convalescent COVID-19 samples from the United States, Italy and Spain.

The repertoire was sequenced with immunoSEQ multiplex PCR; TCRdb's copy has only in-frame clones and lacks some. The table shows 170,000 or so clones, with around 80% occurring only once. V gave up 3 bases and J gave up 0 bases, with 12 bases separating them. The CDR3 is 15 residues long. Germline-derived CDR1 and CDR2 are MNHEY and SMNVEV (reference sequence). The chain employs TRBV27 and TRBJ2-7; D is undetermined. Input material: peripheral blood. The source of this sequence is a man in his 70s with active or convalescent COVID-19. CDR3 bases: TGTGCCAGCAGTTTTGATCACTTAAGCTCCTACGAGCAGTACTTC. This gives the protein CASSFDHLSSYEQYF.